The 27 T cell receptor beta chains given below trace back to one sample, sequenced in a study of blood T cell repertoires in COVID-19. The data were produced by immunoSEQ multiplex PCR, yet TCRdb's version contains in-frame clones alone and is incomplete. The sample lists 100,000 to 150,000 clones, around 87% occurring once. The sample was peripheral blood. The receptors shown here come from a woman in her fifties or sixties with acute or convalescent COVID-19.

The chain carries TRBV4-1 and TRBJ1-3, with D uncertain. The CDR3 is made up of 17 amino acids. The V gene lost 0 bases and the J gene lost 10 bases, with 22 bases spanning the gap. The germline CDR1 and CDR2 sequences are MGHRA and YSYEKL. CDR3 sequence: CASSQDLGSLREWTIYF. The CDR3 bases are TGCGCCAGCAGCCAAGATTTGGGCAGCTTAAGAGAGTGGACCATATATTTT.

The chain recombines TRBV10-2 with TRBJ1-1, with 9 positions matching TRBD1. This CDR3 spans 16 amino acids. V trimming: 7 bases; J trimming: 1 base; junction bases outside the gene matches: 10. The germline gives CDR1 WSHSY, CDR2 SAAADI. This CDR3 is CASTRTGAPWNTEAFF. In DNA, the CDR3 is TGCGCCAGCACCAGGACAGGGGCCCCGTGGAACACTGAAGCTTTCTTT.

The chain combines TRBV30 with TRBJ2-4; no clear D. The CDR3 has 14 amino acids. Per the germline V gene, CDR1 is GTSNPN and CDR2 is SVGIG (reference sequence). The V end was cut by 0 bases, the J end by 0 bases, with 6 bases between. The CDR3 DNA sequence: TGTGCCTGGAGTGTAAATCTAGCCAAAAACATTCAGTACTTC. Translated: CAWSVNLAKNIQYF. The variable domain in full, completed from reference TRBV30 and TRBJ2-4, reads SQTIHQWPATLVQPVGSPLSLECTVEGTSNPNLYWYRQAAGRGLQLLFYSVGIGQISSEVPQNLSASRPQDRQFILSSKKLLLSDSGFYLCAWSVNLAKNIQYFGAGTRLSVL.

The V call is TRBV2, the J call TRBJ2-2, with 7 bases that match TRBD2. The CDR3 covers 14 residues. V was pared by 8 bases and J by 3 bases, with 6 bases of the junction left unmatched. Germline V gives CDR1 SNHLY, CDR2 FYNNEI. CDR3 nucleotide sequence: TGTGCCAGCGGGACCGGGGGGTACACCGGGGAGCTGTTTTTT. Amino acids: CASGTGGYTGELFF. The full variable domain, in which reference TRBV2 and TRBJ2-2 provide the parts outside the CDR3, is EPEVTQTPSHQVTQMGQEVILRCVPISNHLYFYWYRQILGQKVEFLVSFYNNEISEKSEIFDDQFSVERPDGSNFTLKIRSTKLEDSAMYFCASGTGGYTGELFFGEGSRLTVL.

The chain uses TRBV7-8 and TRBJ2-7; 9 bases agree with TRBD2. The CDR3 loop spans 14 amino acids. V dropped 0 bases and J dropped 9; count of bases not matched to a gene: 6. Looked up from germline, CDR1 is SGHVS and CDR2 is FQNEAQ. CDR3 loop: CASSLAASGIGQYF. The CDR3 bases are TGTGCCAGCAGCTTAGCGGCTAGCGGGATTGGGCAGTACTTC.

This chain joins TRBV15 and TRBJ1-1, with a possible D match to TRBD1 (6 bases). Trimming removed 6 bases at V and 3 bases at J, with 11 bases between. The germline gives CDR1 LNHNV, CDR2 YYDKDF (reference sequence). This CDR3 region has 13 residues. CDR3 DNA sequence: TGTGCCACCAGTAACAGGGATTACACTGAAGCTTTCTTT. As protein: CATSNRDYTEAFF. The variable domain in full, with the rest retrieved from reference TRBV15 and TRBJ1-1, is DAMVIQNPRYQVTQFGKPVTLSCSQTLNHNVMYWYQQKSSQAPKLLFHYYDKDFNNEADTPDNFQSRRPNTSFCFLDIRSPGLGDTAMYLCATSNRDYTEAFFGQGTRLTVV.

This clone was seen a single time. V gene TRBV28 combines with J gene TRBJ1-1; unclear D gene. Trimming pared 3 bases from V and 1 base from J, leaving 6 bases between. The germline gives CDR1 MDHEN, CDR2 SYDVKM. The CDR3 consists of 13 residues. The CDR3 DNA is TGTGCCAGCAGTTTGTCGGGGAACACTGAAGCTTTCTTT. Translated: CASSLSGNTEAFF.

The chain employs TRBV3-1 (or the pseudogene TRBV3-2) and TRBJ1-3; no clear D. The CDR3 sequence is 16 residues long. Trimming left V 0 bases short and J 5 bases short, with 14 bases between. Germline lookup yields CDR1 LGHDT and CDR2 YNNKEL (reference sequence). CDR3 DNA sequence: TGTGCCAGCAGCCAAGATCTACAGATATCGAGAAACACCATATATTTT. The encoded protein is CASSQDLQISRNTIYF.

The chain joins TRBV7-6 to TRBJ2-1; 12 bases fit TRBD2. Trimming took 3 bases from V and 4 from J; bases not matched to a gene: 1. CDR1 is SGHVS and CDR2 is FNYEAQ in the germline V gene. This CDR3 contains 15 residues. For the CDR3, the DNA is TGTGCCAGCAGCTTGGGACTAGCGGGTTACAATGAGCAGTTCTTC. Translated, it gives CASSLGLAGYNEQFF.

The CDR3 DNA is TGTGCCAGCAGCCCGTCGCAGGGGGCCATTGATGAAAAACTGTTTTTT. It translates to CASSPSQGAIDEKLFF. The chain carries TRBV13 and TRBJ1-4, with 8 positions matching TRBD1. V shed 5 bases and J 6 bases; nucleotides not matched to a gene: 11. This CDR3 contains 16 residues. CDR1 and CDR2 from the germline V gene are PRHDT and FYEKMQ (reference sequence).

The CDR3 bases are TGTGCCAGCAGTGAAGGAGGGGGCACTGAAGCTTTCTTT. Translation gives CASSEGGGTEAFF. The J gene is TRBJ1-1, the V gene TRBV6-1; D is perhaps TRBD1 (6 bases). In germline, CDR1 is MNHNS, CDR2 SASEGT. The CDR3 extends over 13 amino acids. The ends were cut back, 1 base at V and 4 bases at J, with 7 bases in the middle.

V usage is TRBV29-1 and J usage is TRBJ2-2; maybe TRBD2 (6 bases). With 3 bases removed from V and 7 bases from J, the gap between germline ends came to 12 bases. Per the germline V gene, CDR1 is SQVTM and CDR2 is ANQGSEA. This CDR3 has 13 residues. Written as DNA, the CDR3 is TGCAGCGTTGATGGGGAGGCAGTCGGGGAGCTGTTTTTT. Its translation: CSVDGEAVGELFF.

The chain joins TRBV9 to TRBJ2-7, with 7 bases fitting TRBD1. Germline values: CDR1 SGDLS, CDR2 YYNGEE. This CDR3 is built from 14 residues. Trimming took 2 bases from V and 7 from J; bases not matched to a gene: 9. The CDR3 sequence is CASSVAAGGREQYF. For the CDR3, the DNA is TGTGCCAGCAGCGTCGCGGCAGGGGGTAGGGAGCAGTACTTC.

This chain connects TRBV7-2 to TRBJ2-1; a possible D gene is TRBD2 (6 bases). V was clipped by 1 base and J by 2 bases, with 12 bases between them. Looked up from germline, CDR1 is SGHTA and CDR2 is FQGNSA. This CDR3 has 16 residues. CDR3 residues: CASSLVTSTTYNEQFF. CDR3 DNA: TGTGCCAGCAGCTTAGTTACTAGCACGACCTACAATGAGCAGTTCTTC.

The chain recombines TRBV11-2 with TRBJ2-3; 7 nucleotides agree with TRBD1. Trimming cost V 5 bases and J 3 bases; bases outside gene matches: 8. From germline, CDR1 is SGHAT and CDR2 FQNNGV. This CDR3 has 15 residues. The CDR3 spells CASSPWTGPTDTQYF. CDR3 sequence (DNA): TGTGCCAGCAGCCCATGGACAGGCCCGACAGATACGCAGTATTTT.

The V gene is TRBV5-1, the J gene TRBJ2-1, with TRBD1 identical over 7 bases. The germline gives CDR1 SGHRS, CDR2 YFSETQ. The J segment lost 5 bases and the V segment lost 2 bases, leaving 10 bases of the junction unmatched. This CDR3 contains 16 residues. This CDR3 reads CASSFMTGRPHNEQFF. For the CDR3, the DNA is TGCGCCAGCAGCTTCATGACAGGGCGACCCCACAATGAGCAGTTCTTC.

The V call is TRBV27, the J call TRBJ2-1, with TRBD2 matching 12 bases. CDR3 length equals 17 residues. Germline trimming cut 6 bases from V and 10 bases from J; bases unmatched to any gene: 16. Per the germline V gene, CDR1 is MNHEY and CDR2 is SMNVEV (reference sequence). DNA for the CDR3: TGTGCCAGCAGCCTCCTCCCCCTAGCGGGAGGGCCATTCGAGCAGTTCTTC. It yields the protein CASSLLPLAGGPFEQFF.

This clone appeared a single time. For the CDR3, the DNA is TGTGCCAGTAGTACCGACAGGGGGCTCCGGGATGATGGCTACACCTTC. As protein: CASSTDRGLRDDGYTF. This chain joins TRBV19 and TRBJ1-2; 10 bases line up with TRBD1. Trimming removed 4 bases from V and 6 bases from J; junction bases left unmatched: 11. The CDR3 length is 16 residues. The germline V gene encodes CDR1 LNHDA and CDR2 SQIVND (reference sequence).

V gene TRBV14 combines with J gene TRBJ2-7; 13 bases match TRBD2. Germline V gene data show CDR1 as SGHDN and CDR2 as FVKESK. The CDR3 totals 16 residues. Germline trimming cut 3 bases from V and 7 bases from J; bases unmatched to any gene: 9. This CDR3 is CASSQGLAGNRGEQYF. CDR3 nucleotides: TGTGCCAGCAGCCAGGGACTAGCGGGAAACCGGGGTGAGCAGTACTTC.

Written as DNA, the CDR3 is TGTGCCACCAGTGGGGGCGACAGCACAGATACGCAGTATTTT. As protein: CATSGGDSTDTQYF. The chain joins TRBV24-1 to TRBJ2-3, with a weak D call TRBD1 (5 bases). This CDR3 contains 14 residues. Trimming took off 5 bases at V and 0 bases at J, with 8 bases between the two ends. Germline V lookup: CDR1 KGHDR, CDR2 SFDVKD.

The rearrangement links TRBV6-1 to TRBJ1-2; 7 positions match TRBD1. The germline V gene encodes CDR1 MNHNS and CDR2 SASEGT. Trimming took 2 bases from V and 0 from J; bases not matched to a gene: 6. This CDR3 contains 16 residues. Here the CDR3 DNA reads TGTGCCAGCAGTGAATGGAAGACAGGGACTAACTATGGCTACACCTTC. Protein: CASSEWKTGTNYGYTF.

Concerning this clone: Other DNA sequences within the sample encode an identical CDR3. CDR3 sequence (DNA): TGCGCCAGCAGCTTGGGGACTAGCAATGAGCAGTTCTTC. It codes for CASSLGTSNEQFF. The chain recombines TRBV5-1 with TRBJ2-1; 7 bases are a match to TRBD2. The CDR3 has 13 amino acids. Germline CDR1 is SGHRS and CDR2 is YFSETQ. The J segment lost 6 bases and the V segment lost 0 bases, leaving 0 bases of the junction unmatched.

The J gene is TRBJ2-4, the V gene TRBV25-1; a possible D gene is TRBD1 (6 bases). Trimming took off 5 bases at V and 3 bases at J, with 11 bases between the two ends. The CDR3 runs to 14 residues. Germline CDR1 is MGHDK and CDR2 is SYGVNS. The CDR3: CASSPQGVKNIQYF. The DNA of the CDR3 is TGTGCCAGCAGTCCACAGGGAGTCAAAAACATTCAGTACTTC.

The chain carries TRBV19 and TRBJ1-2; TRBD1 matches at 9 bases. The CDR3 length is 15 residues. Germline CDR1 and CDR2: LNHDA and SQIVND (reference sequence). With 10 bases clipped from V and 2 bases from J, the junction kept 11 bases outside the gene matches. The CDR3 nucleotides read TGTGCCACATGGACAGGGGAACTTTCGAACTATGGCTACACCTTC. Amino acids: CATWTGELSNYGYTF.

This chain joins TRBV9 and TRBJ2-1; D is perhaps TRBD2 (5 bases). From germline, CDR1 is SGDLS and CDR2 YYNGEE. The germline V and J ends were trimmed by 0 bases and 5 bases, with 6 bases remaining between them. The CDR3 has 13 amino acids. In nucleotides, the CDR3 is TGTGCCAGCAGCGTAGCGGGGAACAATGAGCAGTTCTTC. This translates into CASSVAGNNEQFF.

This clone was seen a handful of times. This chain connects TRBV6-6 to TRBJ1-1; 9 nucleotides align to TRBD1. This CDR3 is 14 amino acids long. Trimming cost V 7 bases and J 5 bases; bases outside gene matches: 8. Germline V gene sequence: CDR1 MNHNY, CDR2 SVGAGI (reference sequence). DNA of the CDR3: TGTGCCAGCAACCTGGGACAGGGAAGAACTGAAGCTTTCTTT. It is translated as CASNLGQGRTEAFF.

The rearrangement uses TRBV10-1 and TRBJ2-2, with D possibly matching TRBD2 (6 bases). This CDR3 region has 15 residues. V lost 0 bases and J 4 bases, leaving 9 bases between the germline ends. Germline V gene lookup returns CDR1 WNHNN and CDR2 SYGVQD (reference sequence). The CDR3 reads CASSESKGGTGELFF. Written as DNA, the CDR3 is TGCGCCAGCAGTGAGTCGAAGGGAGGCACCGGGGAGCTGTTTTTT.